One sample yielded the 20 T cell receptor beta chains listed below, sequenced in a study of T cells in Graves' hyperthyroidism and ophthalmopathy. TCR beta CDR3 region amplification was performed from RNA transcripts. When the TCR CDR3 underwent first-round RT-PCR, the HTBI primer set was used. TCRdb redid the calling of the multiplex PCR reads with MiXCR, one entry per CDR3 protein. The profile covers roughly 380,000 distinct CDR3 sequences, with 19% appearing a single time and 3.7% taken by the ten largest. Sequencing used blood. All receptors derive from a young woman with Graves' hyperthyroidism.

In this sample, this clonotype turned up many times. V gene TRBV12-3 or TRBV12-4 combines with J gene TRBJ1-2, with 9 bases aligning to TRBD1. The length of the CDR3 is 14 residues. V was clipped by 7 bases and J by 5 bases; unmatched bases: 8. CDR3 sequence reads: CASIMTGGIYGYTF. In nucleotides, the CDR3 is TGTGCCAGCATCATGACAGGGGGTATTTATGGCTACACCTTC.

This clonotype was seen ten or more times. In DNA form, the CDR3 reads TGTGCCAGCAGTTACTTGGGACAGGGGGCCAGATACCAAGAGACCCAGTACTTC. Translation gives CASSYLGQGARYQETQYF. The chain uses TRBV6-5 and TRBJ2-5; 12 bases are a match to TRBD1. V shed 1 base and J 0 bases; nucleotides not matched to a gene: 6. The CDR3 runs to 18 residues. Germline V gene sequence: CDR1 MNHEY, CDR2 SVGAGI.

This clonotype was detected many times. The chain employs TRBV28 and TRBJ2-7, with 9 bases matching TRBD1. Germline V gene lookup returns CDR1 MDHEN and CDR2 SYDVKM. The CDR3 has 12 residues. The junction had 2 bases not matched to a gene; V was cut back by 3 bases and J by 8 bases. The CDR3 coding sequence is TGTGCCAGCAGTTTCGGGACAGGGAAGCAGTACTTC. It yields the protein CASSFGTGKQYF. Drawing the rest from reference TRBV28 and TRBJ2-7, the complete variable domain is DVKVTQSSRYLVKRTGEKVFLECVQDMDHENMFWYRQDPGLGLRLIYFSYDVKMKEKGDIPEGYSVSREKKERFSLILESASTNQTSMYLCASSFGTGKQYFGPGTRLTVT.

The chain uses TRBV6-5 and TRBJ2-2; weak D call: TRBD1 (6 bases). The CDR3 loop spans 15 amino acids. Germline CDR1 MNHEY, CDR2 SVGAGI. V lost 1 base and J lost 7, with 13 bases in between. The CDR3 DNA is TGTGCCAGCAGTTACTGGGCAGGGGTGGACGGGGAGCTGTTTTTT. As protein: CASSYWAGVDGELFF.

This clonotype occurred a few times. The rearrangement joins TRBV5-1 to TRBJ2-7, with 11 positions matching TRBD2. Germline V lookup: CDR1 SGHRS, CDR2 YFSETQ. CDR3 length: 15 amino acids. V lost 2 bases to trimming and J lost 0 bases; unmatched junction nucleotides: 1. The chain's CDR3 is CASSFTSGSSYEQYF. CDR3 sequence (DNA): TGCGCCAGCAGCTTCACTAGCGGGAGCTCCTACGAGCAGTACTTC.

The CDR3 reads CASGDSYSGANVLTF. For the CDR3, the DNA is TGTGCCAGCGGGGACAGCTACTCTGGGGCCAACGTCCTGACTTTC. The J gene is TRBJ2-6, the V gene TRBV6-1; TRBD1 aligns across 7 bases. The V segment lost 8 bases and the J segment 0 bases; nucleotides outside the gene matches: 4. Germline values: CDR1 MNHNS, CDR2 SASEGT. CDR3 length equals 15 residues.

Only a few counts were recorded for this clonotype. The chain recombines TRBV19 with TRBJ2-2, with a weak D call TRBD2 (6 bases). Trimming left V 2 bases short and J 4 bases short, with 20 bases between. This CDR3 region has 18 residues. Germline V lookup: CDR1 LNHDA, CDR2 SQIVND (reference sequence). The CDR3 region has the DNA TGTGCCAGTAGTATATCCCTTGGCGGGGCGCTACGCACCGGGGAGCTGTTTTTT. Amino acids: CASSISLGGALRTGELFF.

This clonotype showed up many times. The chain is built from TRBV6-5 and TRBJ1-1, with TRBD1 matching over 9 bases. Germline V gene data show CDR1 as MNHEY and CDR2 as SVGAGI. This CDR3 contains 14 residues. With V trimmed by 2 bases and J by 4 bases, 2 bases remained unmatched. The CDR3 nucleotides are TGTGCCAGCAGTTACGGGACAGGGCGCACTGAAGCTTTCTTT. This encodes CASSYGTGRTEAFF.

This clonotype was seen ten or more times. The V and J genes are TRBV24-1 and TRBJ2-2, with a weak D call TRBD2 (5 bases). V lost 3 bases to trimming and J lost 3 bases, with 13 bases between them. From germline, CDR1 is KGHDR and CDR2 SFDVKD. The CDR3 has 16 amino acids. Written as DNA, the CDR3 is TGTGCCACCAGTGATAATAGCGTCCGGCACACCGGGGAGCTGTTTTTT. It specifies CATSDNSVRHTGELFF.

The table lists this clonotype with many counts. The rearrangement joins TRBV10-3 to TRBJ2-7; a possible D gene is TRBD2 (5 bases). Germline CDR1 ENHRY, CDR2 SYGVKD. Trimming stripped 7 bases from V and 7 bases from J, with 11 bases between. The length of the CDR3 is 11 residues. The CDR3, as DNA: TGTGCCATCATGAACTCGGGGGAGCAGTACTTC. This translates into CAIMNSGEQYF.

This clonotype was observed at least ten times. The chain's CDR3 is CASSSSGAYQETQYF. CDR3 DNA: TGTGCCAGCAGCTCTAGCGGGGCCTACCAAGAGACCCAGTACTTC. The chain couples TRBV2 to TRBJ2-5; 9 bases match TRBD2. CDR1 and CDR2 from the germline V gene are SNHLY and FYNNEI. After removal of 6 bases from V and 0 bases from J, the junction contained 5 bases not matched to a gene. This CDR3 contains 15 residues. Based on the CDR3 plus reference TRBV2 and TRBJ2-5, the full variable domain is EPEVTQTPSHQVTQMGQEVILRCVPISNHLYFYWYRQILGQKVEFLVSFYNNEISEKSEIFDDQFSVERPDGSNFTLKIRSTKLEDSAMYFCASSSSGAYQETQYFGPGTRLLVL.

The chain employs TRBV6-1 and TRBJ2-5; TRBD2 aligns across 10 bases. With 4 bases clipped from V and 1 base from J, the junction kept 0 bases outside the gene matches. The CDR3 covers 14 residues. The germline CDR1 and CDR2 sequences are MNHNS and SASEGT. DNA of the CDR3: TGTGCCAGCAGTGGACTAGCGGGCCAAGAGACCCAGTACTTC. Its translation is CASSGLAGQETQYF.

This clonotype has more than one count but fewer than ten. The chain uses TRBV6-5 and TRBJ1-1; D ambiguous. The CDR3 covers 16 residues. Germline CDR1 and CDR2: MNHEY and SVGAGI. Trimming shortened V by 0 bases and J by 0 bases, and 11 bases separated the two germline ends. CDR3 coding DNA: TGTGCCAGCAGTTACTCGATAGAACGGATGAACACTGAAGCTTTCTTT. It encodes CASSYSIERMNTEAFF.

The CDR3 sequence: CASSTQGGYQPQHF. CDR3 coding DNA: TGTGCCAGCAGTACACAGGGGGGGTATCAGCCCCAGCATTTT. The V gene is TRBV12-3 or TRBV12-4, the J gene TRBJ1-5, with TRBD1 identical over 8 bases. With 5 bases clipped from V and 5 bases from J, the junction kept 5 bases outside the gene matches. The CDR3 is made up of 14 amino acids.

This clonotype was seen ten or more times. This sequence joins TRBV15 and TRBJ1-5; D gene unclear. CDR3 size: 12 residues. The V gene lost 7 bases and the J gene lost 5 bases, with 9 bases spanning the gap. CDR1 and CDR2 (germline): LNHNV, YYDKDF (reference sequence). The CDR3 DNA sequence: TGTGCCACCACCAACACGGATCAGCCCCAGCATTTT. Amino acids: CATTNTDQPQHF.

This clonotype was observed a handful of times. The chain couples TRBV19 to TRBJ2-4, with 11 bases identical to TRBD2. J lost 7 bases, V lost 7 bases, and 9 bases had no gene match. CDR3 size: 15 residues. The germline V gene encodes CDR1 LNHDA and CDR2 SQIVND (reference sequence). CDR3 loop: CASTDIAGGPNIQYF. CDR3 coding DNA: TGTGCCAGTACTGATATAGCGGGGGGGCCCAACATTCAGTACTTC.

In this sample, this clonotype turned up many times. J is TRBJ2-7 and V is TRBV5-1; possible D gene TRBD1, 6 bases. The length of the CDR3 is 15 residues. Germline V gene data show CDR1 as SGHRS and CDR2 as YFSETQ. V was cut by 4 bases and J by 2 bases, with 16 bases left in between. DNA for the CDR3: TGCGCCAGCAGCCCTGAGGGGGAGACGCCCTACGAGCAGTACTTC. Protein: CASSPEGETPYEQYF.

This clonotype came up many times. The V gene is TRBV5-1, the J gene TRBJ2-7; D is undetermined. The V end lost 3 bases, the J end lost 4 bases, and 17 bases lay between the germline ends. The V gene's germline CDR1 is SGHRS and CDR2 YFSETQ. This CDR3 has 15 residues. CDR3 DNA: TGCGCCAGCAGCTCGCCTAAAGGCACTCCTTACGAGCAGTACTTC. It codes for CASSSPKGTPYEQYF. The full variable domain, in which reference TRBV5-1 and TRBJ2-7 provide the parts outside the CDR3, is KAGVTQTPRYLIKTRGQQVTLSCSPISGHRSVSWYQQTPGQGLQFLFEYFSETQRNKGNFPGRFSGRQFSNSRSEMNVSTLELGDSALYLCASSSPKGTPYEQYFGPGTRLTVT.

There are many counts of this clonotype. The chain combines TRBV24-1 with TRBJ2-2, with a weak D call TRBD2 (5 bases). CDR1 and CDR2 from the germline V gene are KGHDR and SFDVKD. The length of the CDR3 is 14 residues. V was pared by 4 bases and J by 4 bases, with 9 bases between. The CDR3 bases are TGTGCCACCAGTGACACGGAGGCCACCGGGGAGCTGTTTTTT. The encoded protein is CATSDTEATGELFF.

This chain uses TRBV15 with TRBJ2-5; D unclear. Germline V CDR1 and CDR2: LNHNV, YYDKDF (reference sequence). The CDR3 has 15 amino acids. The V gene lost 0 bases and the J gene lost 4 bases, with 12 bases spanning the gap. Here the CDR3 reads CATSRDRRLGETQYF. DNA for the CDR3: TGTGCCACCAGCAGAGATCGCAGGCTGGGAGAGACCCAGTACTTC. Drawing the rest from reference TRBV15 and TRBJ2-5, the complete variable domain is DAMVIQNPRYQVTQFGKPVTLSCSQTLNHNVMYWYQQKSSQAPKLLFHYYDKDFNNEADTPDNFQSRRPNTSFCFLDIRSPGLGDTAMYLCATSRDRRLGETQYFGPGTRLLVL.